The following is a T cell receptor (beta chain) sequence with its context. Its antigen remains unidentified. No qualities accompany the bases; no much larger clone lies one base away. Genomic DNA was isolated from the sorted cells so that the TCRbeta CDR3 region could be sequenced. The immunoSEQ Assay was used for sequencing of TCRbeta CDR3 regions. TCRdb retrieved this table from immuneACCESS and kept in-frame rearrangements only. Not all clones are present; in checked studies, unresolved V genes account for under half, and no reason is known for the remainder. The sample profile shows tens of thousands of clones; just over 85% of them were found once. Jointly, the top ten make up about 4% of the sample. This sample is part of a study of OX40 agonist ivuxolimab in advanced cancers. Turning to the overall study: The costimulatory receptor OX40 (CD134) was targeted by ivuxolimab, a fully human IgG2 agonistic monoclonal antibody. Intravenous ivuxolimab was administered to patients every 2 weeks at six dose levels: 0.01, 0.1, 0.3, 1.5, 3 and 10 mg/kg. Among the roughly 52 dose-escalation patients, roughly 20 had hepatocellular carcinoma, roughly 15 melanoma, 9 renal cell carcinoma and 9 head and neck cancer. A male proportion of under 85% and a mean age of about 60 years, ranging from about 20 to 80, were recorded for the dose-escalation cohort. Prior anti-PD-1, anti-PD-L1 or anti-CTLA-4 therapy was permitted, and about two fifths of dose-escalation patients had received checkpoint inhibitors. Three dose-escalation patients achieved partial responses, one with hepatocellular carcinoma and two with cutaneous melanoma. The point of sequencing TCRbeta in the periphery was to test whether ivuxolimab changed TCR sequence diversity and drove clonal T-cell expansion. The paper reports the monotherapy dose-escalation portion (N of about 50 patients) of the phase I ivuxolimab trial.

Trimming at the junction amounts to 10 bases on V and 5 bases on J, and the germline ends lie 18 bases apart. The CDR3 runs 14 amino acids, cysteine and phenylalanine included. Left in the record is the CDR3 DNA by itself, 42 bases read in frame from the first base. From the germline V gene, CDR1 is SNHLY and CDR2 is FYNNEI. The trial excluded patients who had a history of autoimmune disease or were on systemic immunosuppression. Peripheral blood for TCR sequencing was collected from all dose cohorts at baseline, on cycle 4 day 1, and on cycle 7 day 1. The samples were drawn from a first-in-human, open-label, multicenter phase I dose-escalation trial of ivuxolimab. Adults with locally advanced or metastatic head and neck squamous cell, hepatocellular, melanoma or renal cell carcinoma were enrolled in the trial. Before TCR sequencing, CD4+ and CD8+ T cells were separately sorted from peripheral blood.

Paper-wide results and their limitations: Antigen specificity was not determined for the clonally expanded peripheral T cells. On average, CD8+ T cells showed more expanded clones than CD4+ T cells after ivuxolimab. Low levels of normalized T-cell clonal expansion were also shown by some nonresponding patients. In the 0.1-3.0 mg/kg groups, partial responders had among the lowest normalized peripheral clonal expansion, particularly in CD8+ T cells. At doses of 0.1 to 3.0 mg/kg, clonal expansion of both CD4+ and CD8+ T cells in blood was seen between baseline and week 6.

Specimen: CD4+ or CD8+ T cells sorted from blood, collected in a trial of the OX40 agonist ivuxolimab. The origin of this receptor is an adult with an advanced solid tumor such as melanoma, head and neck, liver or kidney cancer. Recombination joined TRBV2 with TRBJ2-1; TRBD1 could be the D gene, as 6 bases match. The DNA sequence is as follows: TGTGCCACTACCGGGACACCTTCAAACAATGAGCAGTTCTTC. This codes for CATTGTPSNNEQFF.